These 22 T cell receptor beta chains were all obtained from the same sample, sequenced in a study of human T cells and chemical hapten exposure. The time point denotes: pre-sensitization, week 0. Sample treatment: therapeutic diphenylcyclopropenone sensitization with weekly scalp DPC. Via MiXCR, TCRdb re-called the RACE reads, giving one row per CDR3 protein. The repertoire includes approximately 320,000 distinct CDR3 sequences, 5.5% of them detected once, and around 8% sits in the top ten. The sample was whole blood, taken in connection with sensitization to the hapten diphenylcyclopropenone (DPC). The receptors were gathered from a woman younger than 35 with alopecia areata. Some clones in this sample may be carry-over from other donors' samples.

This clonotype was counted many times. The genes are TRBV6-5 and TRBJ1-1, with D possibly matching TRBD1 (6 bases). Trimming stripped 9 bases from V and 2 bases from J, with 13 bases between. Per the germline V gene, CDR1 is MNHEY and CDR2 is SVGAGI. This CDR3 contains 13 residues. CDR3 sequence: CASARTDNTEAFF. In nucleotides, the CDR3 is TGTGCCAGTGCCCGGACAGACAACACTGAAGCTTTCTTT.

The chain recombines TRBV6-2 or TRBV6-3 with TRBJ1-3; D remains ambiguous. The CDR3 sequence is 15 residues long. Per the germline V gene, CDR1 is MNHEY and CDR2 is SVGEGT. The germline V and J ends were trimmed by 6 bases and 2 bases, with 14 bases remaining between them. The CDR3 loop is CASSRLNSPGNTIYF. The CDR3 DNA follows: TGTGCCAGCAGCCGCCTGAACTCTCCTGGAAACACCATATATTTT.

This chain uses TRBV5-4 with TRBJ2-3, with 8 bases aligning to TRBD2. The CDR3 is 13 residues long. V trimming: 5 bases; J trimming: 7 bases; junction bases outside the gene matches: 6. The V gene's germline CDR1 is SGHNT and CDR2 YYREEE (reference sequence). In DNA form, the CDR3 reads TGTGCCAGCAGTCCGGGGGGGCCCAATACGCAGTATTTT. Translating gives CASSPGGPNTQYF.

This clonotype was picked up many times. The chain employs TRBV24-1 and TRBJ2-3; weak D call: TRBD1 (5 bases). The V end was cut by 3 bases, the J end by 0 bases, with 6 bases between. Germline V gives CDR1 KGHDR, CDR2 SFDVKD. This CDR3 is built from 14 residues. The CDR3 here is CATSDQGSTDTQYF. DNA of the CDR3: TGTGCCACCAGTGATCAGGGTAGCACAGATACGCAGTATTTT.

This clonotype appeared a few times. The rearrangement joins TRBV12-3 or TRBV12-4 to TRBJ2-5; D is perhaps TRBD1 or TRBD2 (6 bases each). The germline V and J ends were trimmed by 5 bases and 3 bases, with 13 bases remaining between them. The CDR3 covers 14 residues. The CDR3 loop reads CASSPGAAEETQYF. CDR3 bases: TGTGCCAGCAGTCCGGGGGCAGCCGAAGAGACCCAGTACTTC.

This clonotype appeared many times. The V gene is TRBV7-9, the J gene TRBJ1-1; no firm D call. The germline gives CDR1 SEHNR, CDR2 FQNEAQ (reference sequence). CDR3 length equals 11 residues. V dropped 6 bases and J dropped 7 bases, with 9 bases sitting between them. The CDR3 loop reads CASSSDGEAFF. The CDR3 DNA is TGTGCCAGCAGTTCCGACGGTGAAGCTTTCTTT.

The sample holds a few counts of this clonotype. The J gene is TRBJ1-5, the V gene TRBV6-5; D not certain. The length of the CDR3 is 17 residues. The ends were cut back, 0 bases at V and 1 base at J, with 13 bases in the middle. Germline V gene sequence: CDR1 MNHEY, CDR2 SVGAGI. CDR3 sequence: CASSYSSTFESNQPQHF. CDR3 nucleotide sequence: TGTGCCAGCAGTTACTCCAGCACCTTCGAAAGCAATCAGCCCCAGCATTTT.

This clonotype occurred many times. The rearrangement uses TRBV7-2 and TRBJ2-1; 9 bases fit TRBD2. The germline V gene encodes CDR1 SGHTA and CDR2 FQGNSA. The V and J ends lost 5 bases and 5 bases, in that order; junction bases with no gene match: 7. This CDR3 contains 15 residues. CDR3 loop: CASSPHGGGDNEQFF. For the CDR3, the DNA is TGTGCCAGCAGCCCCCATGGCGGGGGGGACAATGAGCAGTTCTTC.

The J gene is TRBJ2-5, the V gene TRBV5-1; D remains unclear. The CDR3 is made up of 15 amino acids. Germline CDR1 SGHRS, CDR2 YFSETQ. Trimming stripped 1 base from V and 2 bases from J, with 12 bases between. In DNA form, the CDR3 reads TGCGCCAGCAGCTTGAACTTTGGCGTGCAAGAGACCCAGTACTTC. Protein product: CASSLNFGVQETQYF. The whole variable domain, remainder taken from reference TRBV5-1 and TRBJ2-5, is KAGVTQTPRYLIKTRGQQVTLSCSPISGHRSVSWYQQTPGQGLQFLFEYFSETQRNKGNFPGRFSGRQFSNSRSEMNVSTLELGDSALYLCASSLNFGVQETQYFGPGTRLLVL.

Here the CDR3 DNA reads TGTGCCAGCTCACCACCGTCGGGAGGGCCCAAGGGCGAGCAGTACTTC. Encoded protein: CASSPPSGGPKGEQYF. The gene calls are TRBV18 and TRBJ2-7; 8 nucleotides agree with TRBD2. V shed 0 bases, J shed 6 bases, and the junction held 10 bases outside the gene matches. This CDR3 is 16 amino acids long. Germline V CDR1 and CDR2: KGHSH, LQKENI.

This clonotype was detected many times. This chain connects TRBV18 to TRBJ2-3; 14 bases line up with TRBD2. CDR1 is KGHSH and CDR2 is LQKENI in the germline V gene. The CDR3 has 18 residues. V lost 4 bases to trimming and J lost 0 bases; unmatched junction nucleotides: 6. CDR3 protein: CASSLWTSGGSSTDTQYF. DNA of the CDR3: TGTGCCAGCTCACTGTGGACTAGCGGGGGGAGTAGCACAGATACGCAGTATTTT.

This clonotype was recorded a few times. V usage is TRBV4-3 and J usage is TRBJ1-5, with D possibly matching TRBD1 (5 bases). Trimming removed 0 bases from V and 3 bases from J, with 12 bases in between. Germline lookup yields CDR1 LGHNA and CDR2 YSLEER. This CDR3 contains 16 residues. The CDR3, as DNA: TGCGCCAGCAGCCAAGAGTGGCAGGGCGACAATCAGCCCCAGCATTTT. Amino acids: CASSQEWQGDNQPQHF.

This clonotype has ten or more counts. The chain employs TRBV6-6 and TRBJ2-7; the match to TRBD2 covers 13 bases. Germline CDR1 and CDR2: MNHNY and SVGAGI (reference sequence). V dropped 6 bases and J dropped 6; count of bases not matched to a gene: 8. The CDR3 sequence is 15 residues long. The CDR3 DNA follows: TGTGCCAGCAGAACACTAGCGGGGGGGCCCCTCGAGCAGTACTTC. Translation gives CASRTLAGGPLEQYF.

In its sample, this clonotype was seen a few times. The chain employs TRBV27 and TRBJ2-5; TRBD1 matches 9 bases. V shed 6 bases and J 4 bases; nucleotides not matched to a gene: 12. CDR3 length equals 16 residues. Per the germline V gene, CDR1 is MNHEY and CDR2 is SMNVEV (reference sequence). DNA for the CDR3: TGTGCCAGCAGCCAACCGGGACAGGGATTTTTAGAGACCCAGTACTTC. Residues: CASSQPGQGFLETQYF.

The table lists this clonotype with a few counts. V and J are TRBV4-3 and TRBJ2-7, with a possible D match to TRBD1 (6 bases). The CDR3 has 14 amino acids. Trimming pared 2 bases from V and 6 bases from J, leaving 14 bases between. Per germline, CDR1 LGHNA and CDR2 YSLEER. In DNA form, the CDR3 reads TGCGCCAGCAGCCAACAAACAGGGAGTACCGAGCAGTACTTC. It codes for CASSQQTGSTEQYF.

This clonotype showed up just a few times. This sequence joins TRBV28 and TRBJ2-2; 9 bases map to TRBD1. The V gene end was trimmed by 7 bases and the J gene end by 0 bases; junction bases not matched to a gene: 3. The CDR3 loop spans 15 amino acids. Per germline, CDR1 MDHEN and CDR2 SYDVKM. The CDR3 sequence is CASKTGGTNTGELFF. Here the CDR3 DNA reads TGTGCCAGCAAGACAGGGGGTACGAACACCGGGGAGCTGTTTTTT.

This clonotype was counted between two and nine times. The chain employs TRBV4-2 and TRBJ2-4; maybe TRBD2 (6 bases). The germline V gene has CDR1 LGHNA and CDR2 YNFKEQ. V was pared by 0 bases and J by 1 base, with 13 bases between. The CDR3 extends over 17 amino acids. The CDR3 DNA sequence: TGTGCCAGCAGCCAAGATGGCGGGGCGTTTGCCAAAAACATTCAGTACTTC. This gives the protein CASSQDGGAFAKNIQYF.

This clonotype was recorded many times. The chain is built from TRBV24-1 and TRBJ2-2; TRBD2 matches at 10 bases. Germline V lookup: CDR1 KGHDR, CDR2 SFDVKD. Trimming took 10 bases from V and 3 from J; bases not matched to a gene: 4. CDR3 size: 14 residues. CDR3 bases: TGTGCCACATCCGGGACTAGCGACACCGGGGAGCTGTTTTTT. Its translation: CATSGTSDTGELFF.

This clonotype was recorded many times. The chain links TRBV6-4 to TRBJ2-2; 8 bases fit TRBD1. J gave up 6 bases and V 8 bases, and 8 bases lay outside the gene matches. Germline lookup yields CDR1 MRHNA and CDR2 SNTAGT. CDR3 size: 14 residues. The CDR3, as DNA: TGTGCCAGCCAGGACAGGGACGAATCCGGGGAGCTGTTTTTT. Protein sequence: CASQDRDESGELFF.

This clonotype has at least ten counts. The chain is built from TRBV29-1 and TRBJ1-1, with 7 bases identical to TRBD1. Germline V CDR1 and CDR2: SQVTM, ANQGSEA. The V segment lost 4 bases and the J segment 5 bases; nucleotides outside the gene matches: 7. The CDR3 length is 13 residues. CDR3 bases: TGCAGCGTTGGGACAGGAGCTCGTACTGAAGCTTTCTTT. Its translation is CSVGTGARTEAFF.

This clonotype was counted only a few times. CDR3 sequence (DNA): TGTGCCAGCAGCCAAGATCCCGGGGGAGGCACAGATACGCAGTATTTT. Translated: CASSQDPGGGTDTQYF. The rearrangement links TRBV3-1 to TRBJ2-3; a weak D match, TRBD2 (6 bases). CDR3 length: 16 residues. The V and J ends lost 0 bases and 1 base respectively, with 11 bases between them. Germline assignment: CDR1 LGHDT and CDR2 YNNKEL (reference sequence).

This clonotype has a handful of counts. The chain is built from TRBV2 and TRBJ2-5, with D possibly being TRBD1 (6 bases). V was trimmed by 11 bases and J by 1 base, leaving 14 bases between them. The V gene's germline CDR1 is SNHLY and CDR2 FYNNEI. The CDR3 is made up of 13 amino acids. The CDR3 reads CAARQVPQETQYF. As DNA, the CDR3 is TGTGCCGCACGACAGGTCCCCCAAGAGACCCAGTACTTC.